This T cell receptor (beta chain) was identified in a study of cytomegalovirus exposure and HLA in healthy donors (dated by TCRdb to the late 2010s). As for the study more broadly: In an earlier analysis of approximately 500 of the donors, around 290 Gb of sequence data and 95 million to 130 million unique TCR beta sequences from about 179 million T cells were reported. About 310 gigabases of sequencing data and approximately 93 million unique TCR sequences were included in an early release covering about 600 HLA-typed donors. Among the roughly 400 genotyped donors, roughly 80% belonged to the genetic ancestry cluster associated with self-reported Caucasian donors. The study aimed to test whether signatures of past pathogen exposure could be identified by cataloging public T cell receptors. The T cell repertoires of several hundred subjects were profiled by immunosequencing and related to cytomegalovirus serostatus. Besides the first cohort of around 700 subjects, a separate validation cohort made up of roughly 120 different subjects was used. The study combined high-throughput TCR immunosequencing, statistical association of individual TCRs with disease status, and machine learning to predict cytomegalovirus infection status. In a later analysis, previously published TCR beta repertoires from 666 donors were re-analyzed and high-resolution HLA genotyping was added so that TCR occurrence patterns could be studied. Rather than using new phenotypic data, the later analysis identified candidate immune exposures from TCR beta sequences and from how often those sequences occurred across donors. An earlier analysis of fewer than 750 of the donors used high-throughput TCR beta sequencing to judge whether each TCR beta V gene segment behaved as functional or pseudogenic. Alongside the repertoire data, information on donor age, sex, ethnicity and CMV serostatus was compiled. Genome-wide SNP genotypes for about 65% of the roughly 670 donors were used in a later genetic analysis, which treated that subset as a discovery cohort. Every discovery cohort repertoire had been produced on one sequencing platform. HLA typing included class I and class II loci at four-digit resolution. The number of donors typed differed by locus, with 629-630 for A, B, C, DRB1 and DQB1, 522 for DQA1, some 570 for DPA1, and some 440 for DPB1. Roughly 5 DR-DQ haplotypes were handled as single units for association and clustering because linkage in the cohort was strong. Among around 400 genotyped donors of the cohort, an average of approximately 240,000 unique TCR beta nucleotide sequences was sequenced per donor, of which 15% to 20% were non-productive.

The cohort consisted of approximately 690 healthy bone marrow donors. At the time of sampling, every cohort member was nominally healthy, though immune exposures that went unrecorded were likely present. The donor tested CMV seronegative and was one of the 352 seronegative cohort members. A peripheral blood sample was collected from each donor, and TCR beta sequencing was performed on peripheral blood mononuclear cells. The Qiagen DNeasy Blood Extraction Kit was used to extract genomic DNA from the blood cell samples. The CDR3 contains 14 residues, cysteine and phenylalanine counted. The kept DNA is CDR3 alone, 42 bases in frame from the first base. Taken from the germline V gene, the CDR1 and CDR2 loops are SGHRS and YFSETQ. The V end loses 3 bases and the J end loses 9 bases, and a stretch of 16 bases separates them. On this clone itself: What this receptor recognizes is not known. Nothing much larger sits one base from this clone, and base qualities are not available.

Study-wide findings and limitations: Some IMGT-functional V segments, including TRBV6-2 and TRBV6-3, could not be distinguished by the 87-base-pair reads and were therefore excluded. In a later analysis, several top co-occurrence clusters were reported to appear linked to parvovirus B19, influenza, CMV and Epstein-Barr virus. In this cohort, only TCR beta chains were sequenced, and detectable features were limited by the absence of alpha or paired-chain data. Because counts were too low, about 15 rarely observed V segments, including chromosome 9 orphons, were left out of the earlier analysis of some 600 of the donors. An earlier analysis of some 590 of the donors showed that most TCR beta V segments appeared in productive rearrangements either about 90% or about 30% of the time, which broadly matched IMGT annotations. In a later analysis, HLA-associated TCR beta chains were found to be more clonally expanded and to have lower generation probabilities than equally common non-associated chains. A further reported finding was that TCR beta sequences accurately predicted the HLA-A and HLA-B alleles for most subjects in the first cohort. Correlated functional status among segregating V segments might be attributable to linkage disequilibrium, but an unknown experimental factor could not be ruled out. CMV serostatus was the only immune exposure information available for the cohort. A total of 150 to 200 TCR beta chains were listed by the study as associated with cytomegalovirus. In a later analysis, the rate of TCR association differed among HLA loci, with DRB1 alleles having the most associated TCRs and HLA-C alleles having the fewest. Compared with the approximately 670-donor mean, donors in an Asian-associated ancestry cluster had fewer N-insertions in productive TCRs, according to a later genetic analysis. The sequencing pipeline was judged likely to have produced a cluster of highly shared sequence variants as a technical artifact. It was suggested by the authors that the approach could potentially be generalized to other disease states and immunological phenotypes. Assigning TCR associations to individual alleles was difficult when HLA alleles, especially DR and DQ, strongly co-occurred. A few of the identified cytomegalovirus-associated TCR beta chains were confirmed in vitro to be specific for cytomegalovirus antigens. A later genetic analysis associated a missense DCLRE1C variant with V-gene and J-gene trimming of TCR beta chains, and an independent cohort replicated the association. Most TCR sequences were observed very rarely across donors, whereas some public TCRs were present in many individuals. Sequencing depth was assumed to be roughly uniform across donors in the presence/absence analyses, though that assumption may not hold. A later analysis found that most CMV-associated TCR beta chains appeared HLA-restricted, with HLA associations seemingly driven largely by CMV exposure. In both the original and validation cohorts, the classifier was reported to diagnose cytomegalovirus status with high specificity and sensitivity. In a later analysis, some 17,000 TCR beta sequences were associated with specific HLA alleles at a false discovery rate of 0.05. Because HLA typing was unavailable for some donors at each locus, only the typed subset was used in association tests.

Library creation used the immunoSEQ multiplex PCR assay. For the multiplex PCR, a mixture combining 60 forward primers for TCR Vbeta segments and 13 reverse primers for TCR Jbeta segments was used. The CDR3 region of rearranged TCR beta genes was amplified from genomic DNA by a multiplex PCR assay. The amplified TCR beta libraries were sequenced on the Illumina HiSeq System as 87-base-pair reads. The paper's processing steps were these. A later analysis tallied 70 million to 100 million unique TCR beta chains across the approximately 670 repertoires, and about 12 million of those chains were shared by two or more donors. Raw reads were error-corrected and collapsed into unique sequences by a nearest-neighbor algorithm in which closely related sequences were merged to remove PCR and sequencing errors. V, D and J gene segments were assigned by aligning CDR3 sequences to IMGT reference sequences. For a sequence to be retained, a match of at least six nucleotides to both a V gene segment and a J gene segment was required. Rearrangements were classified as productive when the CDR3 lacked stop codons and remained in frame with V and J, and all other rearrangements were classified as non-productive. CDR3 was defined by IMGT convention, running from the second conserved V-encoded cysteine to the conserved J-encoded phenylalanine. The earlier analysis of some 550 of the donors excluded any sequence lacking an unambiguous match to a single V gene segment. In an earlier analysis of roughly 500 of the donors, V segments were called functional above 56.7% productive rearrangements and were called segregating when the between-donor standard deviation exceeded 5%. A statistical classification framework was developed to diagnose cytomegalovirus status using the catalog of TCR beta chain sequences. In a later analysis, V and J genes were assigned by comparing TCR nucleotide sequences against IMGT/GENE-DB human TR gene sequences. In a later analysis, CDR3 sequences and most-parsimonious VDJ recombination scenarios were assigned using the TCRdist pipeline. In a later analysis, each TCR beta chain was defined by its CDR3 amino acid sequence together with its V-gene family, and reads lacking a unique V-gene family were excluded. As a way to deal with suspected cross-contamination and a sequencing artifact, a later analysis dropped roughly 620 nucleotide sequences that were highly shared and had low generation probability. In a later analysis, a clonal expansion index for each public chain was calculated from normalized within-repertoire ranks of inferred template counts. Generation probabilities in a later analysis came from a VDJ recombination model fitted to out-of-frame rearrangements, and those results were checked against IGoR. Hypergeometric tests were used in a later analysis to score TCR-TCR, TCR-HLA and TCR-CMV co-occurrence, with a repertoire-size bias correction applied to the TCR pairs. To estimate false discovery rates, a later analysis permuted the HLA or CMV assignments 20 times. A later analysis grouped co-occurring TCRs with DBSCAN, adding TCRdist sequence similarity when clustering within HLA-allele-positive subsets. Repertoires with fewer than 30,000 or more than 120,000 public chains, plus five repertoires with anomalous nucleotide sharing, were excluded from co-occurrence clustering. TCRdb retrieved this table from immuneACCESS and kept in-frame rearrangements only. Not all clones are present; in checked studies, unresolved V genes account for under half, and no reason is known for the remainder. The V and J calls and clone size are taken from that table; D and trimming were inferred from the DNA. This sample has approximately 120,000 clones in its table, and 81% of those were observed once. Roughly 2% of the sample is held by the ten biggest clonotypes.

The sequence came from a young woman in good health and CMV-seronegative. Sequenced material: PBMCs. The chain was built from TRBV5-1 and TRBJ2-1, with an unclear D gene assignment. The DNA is TGCGCCAGCAGCTATAGTAGAGACAATGGTGAGCAGTTCTTC. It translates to CASSYSRDNGEQFF.